Reported below is one T cell receptor (beta chain). Antigen: not known. Every subset's genomic DNA went evenly onto several immunoSEQ plates. The repertoire was sequenced with immunoSEQ multiplex PCR; TCRdb's copy has only in-frame clones and lacks some. Found here are under 1 million clones, about 96% of them singletons; the top ten hold around 0.25%. This record comes from a study of shared clonotypes between healthy human individuals. Study-wide background: CD4 naive and memory got three plates each, CD8 naive two, CD8 memory one. Overall study results and limits: Clonotype sharing among donors, it was expected, would be affected by sequencing depth. As a rule, naive subsets had a larger estimated richness than memory subsets.

This CDR3 is built from 13 residues. V was clipped by 0 bases and J by 8 bases, with 9 bases between them. The germline V gene encodes CDR1 SGHNT and CDR2 YYREEE (reference sequence). Terminally differentiated effector memory CD45RA+ cells were left out of the naive CD8 fraction, which was CD45RO-negative and positively selected for CCR7. The source of this sequence is a young man in good health. The sequencing sample was made of naive CD8+ T cells sorted from blood. The J gene is TRBJ2-1, the V gene TRBV5-4; the D gene could be TRBD1 or TRBD2 (5 bases each). The CDR3 DNA reads TGTGCCAGCAGCTTGGGAGGGGTCGATGAGCAGTTCTTC. It translates to CASSLGGVDEQFF.